A selection of T cell receptor beta chains follows, all from one sample in a study of circulating tumor DNA in untreated peripheral T-cell lymphoma. Clones were read by immunoSEQ multiplex PCR, and TCRdb kept only the in-frame ones, dropping some. The sample gives about 130 clones, roughly 92% of which show up once; under 9% is in the top ten. Sequencing was done on a sample of cell-free DNA from blood serum. The receptors shown here come from a human donor with peripheral T-cell lymphoma. Each CDR3 is given without its conserved first and last residue. The D gene is left open where the match is weak.

d_call cdr3_length v_call cdr3_aa
- 14 TRBV5-1 ASSLGGGALADTQY
- 16 TRBV7-3 ASSLTPRLQSRANVLT
TRBD1 12 TRBV9 ATQGQGVIEPQH
TRBD2 12 TRBV7-2 ASSQGLAENIQY
TRBD1 13 TRBV14 ASSPGTVDTDTQY
- 10 TRBV6-1 ASSERVVEQF
- 15 TRBV28 ASSFPLVVGGAYEQY
TRBD1 13 TRBV6-1 ASSESAGGTDTIY
- 16 TRBV4-1 ASSPLPLGLISGNTIY
- 10 TRBV4-1 ASSQSLDEQY
- 11 TRBV6-5 ASRSQTGTEAF
- 13 TRBV5-1 ASSFVGGPGNEQF
- 12 TRBV6-5 ASSYGVTSEKLF
TRBD2 15 TRBV7-2 ASSSPGIAGSQETQY
- 12 TRBV27 ASRAGNPGEKLF
TRBD2 13 TRBV28 ASKSGSPNTGELF
- 13 TRBV4-2 ASSQETGDNTEAF